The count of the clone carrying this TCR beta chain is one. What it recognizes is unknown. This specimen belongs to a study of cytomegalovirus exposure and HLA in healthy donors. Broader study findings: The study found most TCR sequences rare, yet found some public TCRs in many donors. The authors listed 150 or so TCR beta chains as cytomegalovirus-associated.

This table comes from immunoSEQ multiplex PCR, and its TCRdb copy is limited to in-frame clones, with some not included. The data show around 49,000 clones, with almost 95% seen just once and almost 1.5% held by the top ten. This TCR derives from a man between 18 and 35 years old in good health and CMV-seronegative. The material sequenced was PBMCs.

CDR3 amino acids: CASSPRFGGANTGELFF. The CDR3 bases are TGCGCCAGCAGCCCTAGGTTTGGGGGGGCCAACACCGGGGAGCTGTTTTTT. The rearrangement joins TRBV5-1 to TRBJ2-2; the D gene is possibly TRBD2 (7 bases). CDR1 and CDR2 from the germline V gene are SGHRS and YFSETQ. Trimming removed 4 bases at V and 2 bases at J, with 18 bases between. This CDR3 comprises 17 residues.